Included here is one T cell receptor (beta chain) sequence, with context. Its antigen is unknown. The junction differs from germline at one of its ends, possibly a read error. The sample comes from a study of CD8 T cells in Susac syndrome. Study-wide results and caveats: The study recognized that the number of individuals in its TCR sequencing and HLA analysis was relatively small.

Germline V gives CDR1 SSHAT, CDR2 FNYEAQ (reference sequence). The CDR3 is made up of 14 amino acids. About 0.45 to 1 ug RNA was reverse transcribed with random hexamers. Amplification of TCR beta CDR3 was carried out by immunoSEQ multiplex PCR, which covered 54 Vbeta and 13 Jbeta segments. TCRdb reanalysed the immunoSEQ multiplex PCR reads using MiXCR and keeps one entry per CDR3 protein. Among about 300,000 distinct CDR3 sequences listed, approximately 91% were seen once. Sequencing was carried out using CD8+ T cells from PBMCs. The rearrangement links TRBV7-7 to TRBJ2-7; no firm D call. This clonotype was sampled from a human donor with multiple sclerosis. CDR3 residues: CASSHRYSLLEQYF. The CDR3 region has the DNA TGTGCTAGCAGCCATAGATACAGTTTACTCGAGCAGTACTTC. Filled out from reference TRBV7-7 and TRBJ2-7, the complete variable domain reads GAGVSQSPRYKVTKRGQDVTLRCDPISSHATLYWYQQALGQGPEFLTYFNYEAQPDKSGLPSDRFSAERPEGSISTLTIQRTEQRDSAMYRCASSHRYSLLEQYFGPGTRLTVT.